This T cell receptor beta chain comes out of a study of identical twins. This CDR3 comprises 17 residues. The germline gives CDR1 GTSNPN, CDR2 SVGIG (reference sequence). Comment on this clonotype: At one of its ends the junction is not consistent with the germline gene, which may arise from a read error.

TCRdb itself ran the 5' RACE reads through MiXCR, one entry per CDR3 protein. This table has roughly 230,000 distinct CDR3 sequences, around 8.8% appearing once. The data also belong to a second study, concerning yellow fever vaccine responses in identical twins.

The chain has TRBV30 and TRBJ2-7; 12 bases are shared with TRBD2. The sequence was obtained from a woman between 18 and 29 years old in good health. Sequenced sample: CD8+ T cells sorted from blood. The CDR3 DNA reads as TGCGCCTGGAGTCAAGTTCTAGCGGGAGGGCAAATTTACGAGCAGTACTTC. This encodes CAWSQVLAGGQIYEQYF.